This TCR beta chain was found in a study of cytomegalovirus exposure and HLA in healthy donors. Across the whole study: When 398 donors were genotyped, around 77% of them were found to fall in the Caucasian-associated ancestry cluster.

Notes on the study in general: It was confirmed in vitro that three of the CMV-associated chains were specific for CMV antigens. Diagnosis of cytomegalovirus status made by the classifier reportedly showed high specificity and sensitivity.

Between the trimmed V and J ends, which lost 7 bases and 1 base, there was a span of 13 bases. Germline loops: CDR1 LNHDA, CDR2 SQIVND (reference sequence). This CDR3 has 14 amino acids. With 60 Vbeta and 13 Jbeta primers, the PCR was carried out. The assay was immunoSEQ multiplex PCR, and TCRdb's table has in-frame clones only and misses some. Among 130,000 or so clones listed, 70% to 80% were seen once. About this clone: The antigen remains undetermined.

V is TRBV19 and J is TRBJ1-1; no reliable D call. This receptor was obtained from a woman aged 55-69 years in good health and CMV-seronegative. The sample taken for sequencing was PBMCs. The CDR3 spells CASIPEGGNTEAFF. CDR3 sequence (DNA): TGTGCCAGTATCCCAGAGGGCGGGAACACTGAAGCTTTCTTT.